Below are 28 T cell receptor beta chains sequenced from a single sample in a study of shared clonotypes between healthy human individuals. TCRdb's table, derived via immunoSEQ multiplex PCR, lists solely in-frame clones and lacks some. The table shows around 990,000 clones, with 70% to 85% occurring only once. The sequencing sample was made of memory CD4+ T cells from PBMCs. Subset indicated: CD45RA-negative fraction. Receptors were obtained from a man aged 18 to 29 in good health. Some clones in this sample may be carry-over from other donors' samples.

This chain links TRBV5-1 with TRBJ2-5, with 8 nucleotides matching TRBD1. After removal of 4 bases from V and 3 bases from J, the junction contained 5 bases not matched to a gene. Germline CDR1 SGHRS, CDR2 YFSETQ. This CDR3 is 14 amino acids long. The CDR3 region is CASSVDRAEETQYF. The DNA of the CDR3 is TGCGCCAGCAGCGTGGACAGGGCTGAAGAGACCCAGTACTTC.

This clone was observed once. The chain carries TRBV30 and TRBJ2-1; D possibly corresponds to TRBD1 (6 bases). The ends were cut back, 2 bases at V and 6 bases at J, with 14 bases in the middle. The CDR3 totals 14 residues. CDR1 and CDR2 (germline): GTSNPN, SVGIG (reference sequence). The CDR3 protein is CAWSPTGISNEQFF. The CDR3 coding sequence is TGTGCCTGGAGTCCTACAGGGATCTCCAATGAGCAGTTCTTC.

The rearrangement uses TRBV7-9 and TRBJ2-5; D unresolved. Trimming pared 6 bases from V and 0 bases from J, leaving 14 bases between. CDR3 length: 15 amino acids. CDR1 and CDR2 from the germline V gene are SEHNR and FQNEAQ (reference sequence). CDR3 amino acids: CASRDHTVYQETQYF. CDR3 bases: TGTGCCAGCAGAGATCATACAGTGTACCAAGAGACCCAGTACTTC.

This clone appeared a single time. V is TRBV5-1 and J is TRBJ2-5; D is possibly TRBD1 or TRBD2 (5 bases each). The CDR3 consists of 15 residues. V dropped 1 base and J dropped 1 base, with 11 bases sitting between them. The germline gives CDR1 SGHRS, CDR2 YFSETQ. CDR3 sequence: CASSLYGTGQETQYF. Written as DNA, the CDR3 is TGCGCCAGCAGCTTGTATGGGACGGGCCAAGAGACCCAGTACTTC.

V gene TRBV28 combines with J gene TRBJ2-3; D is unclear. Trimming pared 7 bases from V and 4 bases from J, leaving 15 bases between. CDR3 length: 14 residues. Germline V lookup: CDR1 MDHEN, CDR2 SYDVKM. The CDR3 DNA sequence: TGTGCCAGCACGTTGAGGAATGAACCAGATACGCAGTATTTT. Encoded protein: CASTLRNEPDTQYF.

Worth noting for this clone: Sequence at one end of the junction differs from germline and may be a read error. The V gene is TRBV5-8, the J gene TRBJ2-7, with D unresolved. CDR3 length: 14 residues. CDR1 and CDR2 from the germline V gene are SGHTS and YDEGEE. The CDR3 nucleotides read TGTGCCAGCAGCCCGGGTGGATCCTCCCACGAGCAGTACTTC. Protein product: CASSPGGSSHEQYF.

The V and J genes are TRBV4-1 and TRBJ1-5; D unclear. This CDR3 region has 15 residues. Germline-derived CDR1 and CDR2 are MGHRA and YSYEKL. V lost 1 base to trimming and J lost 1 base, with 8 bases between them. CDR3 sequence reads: CASSQGPPSNQPQHF. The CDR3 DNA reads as TGCGCCAGCAGCCAAGGGCCACCCAGCAATCAGCCCCAGCATTTT.

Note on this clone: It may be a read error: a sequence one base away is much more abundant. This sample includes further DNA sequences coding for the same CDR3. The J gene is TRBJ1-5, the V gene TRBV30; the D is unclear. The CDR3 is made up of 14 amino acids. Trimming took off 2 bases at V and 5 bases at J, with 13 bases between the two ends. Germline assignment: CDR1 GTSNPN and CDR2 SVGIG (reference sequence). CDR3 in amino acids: CAWSNGVGDQPQHF. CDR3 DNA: TGTGCCTGGAGTAACGGTGTGGGAGATCAGCCCCAGCATTTT.

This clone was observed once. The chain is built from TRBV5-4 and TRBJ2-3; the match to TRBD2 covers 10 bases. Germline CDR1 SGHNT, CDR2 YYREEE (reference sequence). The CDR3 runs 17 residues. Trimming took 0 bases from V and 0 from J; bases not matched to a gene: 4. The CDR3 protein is CASSLALAGASTDTQYF. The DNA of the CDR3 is TGTGCCAGCAGCTTGGCTCTAGCGGGAGCTAGCACAGATACGCAGTATTTT.

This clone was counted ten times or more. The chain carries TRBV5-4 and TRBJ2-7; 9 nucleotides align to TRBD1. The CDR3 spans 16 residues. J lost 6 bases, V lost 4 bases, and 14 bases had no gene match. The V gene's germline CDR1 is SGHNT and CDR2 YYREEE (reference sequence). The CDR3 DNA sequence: TGTGCCAGCAGCCCCGGGACAGGGTCCTTGTCGCGCGAGCAGTACTTC. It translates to CASSPGTGSLSREQYF.

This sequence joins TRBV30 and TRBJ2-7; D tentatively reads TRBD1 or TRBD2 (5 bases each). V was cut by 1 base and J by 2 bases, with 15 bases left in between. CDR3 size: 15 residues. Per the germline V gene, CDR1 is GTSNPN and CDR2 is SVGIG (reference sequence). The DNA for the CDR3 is TGTGCCTGGAGTGCGGGGCGCGCCAGGCCCTACGAGCAGTACTTC. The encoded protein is CAWSAGRARPYEQYF.

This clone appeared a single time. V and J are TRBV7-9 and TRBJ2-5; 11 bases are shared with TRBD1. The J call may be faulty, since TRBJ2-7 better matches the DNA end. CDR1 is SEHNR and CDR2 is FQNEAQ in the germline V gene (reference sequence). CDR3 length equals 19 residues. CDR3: CASSADRGRGDYHPYEQYF. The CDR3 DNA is TGTGCCAGCAGCGCGGACAGGGGGCGCGGGGACTATCACCCCTACGAGCAGTACTTC.

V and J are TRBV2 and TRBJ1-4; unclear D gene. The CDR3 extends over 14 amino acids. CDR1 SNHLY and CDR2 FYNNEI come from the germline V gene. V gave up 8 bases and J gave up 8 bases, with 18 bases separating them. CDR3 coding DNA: TGTGCCAGCGGTAAAAGGGATCAGATCGAAAAACTGTTTTTT. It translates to CASGKRDQIEKLFF.

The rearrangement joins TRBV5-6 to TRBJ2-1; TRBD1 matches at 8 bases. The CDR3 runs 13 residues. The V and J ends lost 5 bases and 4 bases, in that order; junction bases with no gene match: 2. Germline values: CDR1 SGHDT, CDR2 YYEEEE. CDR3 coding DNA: TGTGCCAGCAGGGGACAGGAGTACAATGAGCAGTTCTTC. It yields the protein CASRGQEYNEQFF.

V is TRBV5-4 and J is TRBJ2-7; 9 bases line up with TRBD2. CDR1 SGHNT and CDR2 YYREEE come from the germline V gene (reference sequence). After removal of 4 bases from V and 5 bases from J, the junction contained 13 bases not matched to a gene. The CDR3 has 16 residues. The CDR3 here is CASSGSPTSGSHEQYF. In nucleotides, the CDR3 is TGTGCCAGCAGCGGGAGCCCTACTAGCGGGTCCCACGAGCAGTACTTC.

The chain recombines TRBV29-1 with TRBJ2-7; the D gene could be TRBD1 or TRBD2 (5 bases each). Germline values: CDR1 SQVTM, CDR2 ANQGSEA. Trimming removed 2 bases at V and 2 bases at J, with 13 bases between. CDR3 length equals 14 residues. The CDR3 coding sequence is TGCAGCGTTGAACGGGCAGTGGGGGCCTACGAGCAGTACTTC. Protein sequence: CSVERAVGAYEQYF.

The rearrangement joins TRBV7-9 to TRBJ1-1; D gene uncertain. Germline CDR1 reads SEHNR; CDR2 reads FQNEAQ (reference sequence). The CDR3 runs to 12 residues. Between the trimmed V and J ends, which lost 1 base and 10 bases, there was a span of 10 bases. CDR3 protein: CASSLGGIVAFF. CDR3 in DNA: TGTGCCAGCAGCTTAGGAGGCATAGTAGCTTTCTTT.

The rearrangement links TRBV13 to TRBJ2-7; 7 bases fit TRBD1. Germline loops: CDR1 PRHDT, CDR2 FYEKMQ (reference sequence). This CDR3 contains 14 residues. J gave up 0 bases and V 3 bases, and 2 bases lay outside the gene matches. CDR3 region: CASSFTGVSYEQYF. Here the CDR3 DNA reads TGTGCCAGCAGCTTTACAGGGGTCTCCTACGAGCAGTACTTC.

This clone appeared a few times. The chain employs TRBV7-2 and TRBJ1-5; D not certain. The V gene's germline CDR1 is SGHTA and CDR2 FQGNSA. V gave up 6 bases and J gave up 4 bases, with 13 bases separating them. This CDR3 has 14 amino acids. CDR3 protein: CASREGLSNQPQHF. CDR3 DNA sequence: TGTGCCAGCAGAGAAGGGTTGTCGAATCAGCCCCAGCATTTT.

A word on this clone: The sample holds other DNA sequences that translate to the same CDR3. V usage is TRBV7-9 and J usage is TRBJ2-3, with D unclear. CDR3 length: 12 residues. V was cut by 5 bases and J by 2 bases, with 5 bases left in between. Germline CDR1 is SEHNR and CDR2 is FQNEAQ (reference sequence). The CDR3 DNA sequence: TGTGCCAGCAGCCTCGACACAGATACGCAGTATTTT. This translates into CASSLDTDTQYF.

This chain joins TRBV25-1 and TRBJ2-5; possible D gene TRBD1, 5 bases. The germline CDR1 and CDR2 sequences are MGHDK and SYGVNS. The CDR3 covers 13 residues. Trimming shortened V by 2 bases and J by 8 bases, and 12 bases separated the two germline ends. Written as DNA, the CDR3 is TGTGCCAGCAGTGAAGCCTGGGGCGGAACCCAGTACTTC. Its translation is CASSEAWGGTQYF.

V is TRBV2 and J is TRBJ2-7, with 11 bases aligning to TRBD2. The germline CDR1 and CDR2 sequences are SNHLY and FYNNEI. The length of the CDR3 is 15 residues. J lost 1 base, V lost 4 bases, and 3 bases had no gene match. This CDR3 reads CASSGLAGISYEQYF. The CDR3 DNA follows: TGTGCCAGCAGTGGACTAGCGGGAATATCCTACGAGCAGTACTTC. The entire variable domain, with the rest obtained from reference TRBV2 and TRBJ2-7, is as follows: EPEVTQTPSHQVTQMGQEVILRCVPISNHLYFYWYRQILGQKVEFLVSFYNNEISEKSEIFDDQFSVERPDGSNFTLKIRSTKLEDSAMYFCASSGLAGISYEQYFGPGTRLTVT.

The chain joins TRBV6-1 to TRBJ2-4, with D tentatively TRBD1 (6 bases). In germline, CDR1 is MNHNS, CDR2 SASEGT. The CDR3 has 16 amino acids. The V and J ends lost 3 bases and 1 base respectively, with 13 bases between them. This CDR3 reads CASSDRATGAKNIQYF. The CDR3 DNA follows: TGTGCCAGCAGTGACCGGGCGACAGGCGCCAAAAACATTCAGTACTTC.

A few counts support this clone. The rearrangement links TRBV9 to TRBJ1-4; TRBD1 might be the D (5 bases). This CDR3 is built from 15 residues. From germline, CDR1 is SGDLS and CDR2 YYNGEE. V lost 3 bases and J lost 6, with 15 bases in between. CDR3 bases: TGTGCCAGCAGCGCCTCAGGGTTCGTCTATGAAAAACTGTTTTTT. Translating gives CASSASGFVYEKLFF.

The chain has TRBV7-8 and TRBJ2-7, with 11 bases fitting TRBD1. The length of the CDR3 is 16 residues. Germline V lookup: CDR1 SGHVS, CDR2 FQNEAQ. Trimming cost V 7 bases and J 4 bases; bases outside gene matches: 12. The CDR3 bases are TGTGCCAGCACCATGGGACCGGGACAGGGGGTGTACGAGCAGTACTTC. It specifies CASTMGPGQGVYEQYF.

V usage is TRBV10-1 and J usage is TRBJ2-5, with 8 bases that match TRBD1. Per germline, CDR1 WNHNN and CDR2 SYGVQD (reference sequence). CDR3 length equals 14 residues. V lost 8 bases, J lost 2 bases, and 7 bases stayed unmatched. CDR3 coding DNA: TGCGCCAGCTGGGGGGACAGGAGACAAGAGACCCAGTACTTC. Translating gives CASWGDRRQETQYF.

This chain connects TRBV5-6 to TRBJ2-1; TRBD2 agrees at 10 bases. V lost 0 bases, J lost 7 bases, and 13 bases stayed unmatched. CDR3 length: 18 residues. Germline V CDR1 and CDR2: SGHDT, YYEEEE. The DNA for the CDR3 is TGTGCCAGCAGCTTGGGTGGACTAGCGGATTCGAGGACGAATGAGCAGTTCTTC. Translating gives CASSLGGLADSRTNEQFF. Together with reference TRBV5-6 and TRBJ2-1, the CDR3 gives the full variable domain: DAGVTQSPTHLIKTRGQQVTLRCSPKSGHDTVSWYQQALGQGPQFIFQYYEEEERQRGNFPDRFSGHQFPNYSSELNVNALLLGDSALYLCASSLGGLADSRTNEQFFGPGTRLTVL.

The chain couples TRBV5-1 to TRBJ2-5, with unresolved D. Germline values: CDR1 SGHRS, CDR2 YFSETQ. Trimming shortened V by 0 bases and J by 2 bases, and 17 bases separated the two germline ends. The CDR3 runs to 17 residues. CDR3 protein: CASSLGGPLAEQETQYF. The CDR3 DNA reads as TGCGCCAGCAGCTTGGGCGGACCCTTGGCGGAGCAAGAGACCCAGTACTTC. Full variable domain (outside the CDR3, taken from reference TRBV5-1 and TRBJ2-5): KAGVTQTPRYLIKTRGQQVTLSCSPISGHRSVSWYQQTPGQGLQFLFEYFSETQRNKGNFPGRFSGRQFSNSRSEMNVSTLELGDSALYLCASSLGGPLAEQETQYFGPGTRLLVL.